The clone carrying this T cell receptor beta chain was observed a few times. Its antigen is as yet unknown. At one of its ends the junction is not consistent with the germline gene, which may arise from a read error. It was via CD45RO/CCR7/CD25/CD127/CD95/CD27 that CD4+ naive, central memory, regulatory and stem cell-like memory cells were sorted. The source of the sample is a study of beta chain features in type 1 diabetes. The overall study: Across every sample, around 100,000,000 sorted cells were examined in total.

Study conclusions and caveats: Sequencing from cDNA could over-represent high-TCR-expressing cells. Within each of all four CD4+ subsets, Type 1 diabetes patients had TCRB CDR3s that were moderately but significantly shorter. Fewer insertions but more deletions were seen at VDJ junctions in type 1 diabetes patients.

Expressed TCRB transcripts got sequenced, as all isolated RNA was reverse transcribed. Some clones are missing from TCRdb's copy, which holds only in-frame ones; the method was immunoSEQ multiplex PCR. The table lists around 140,000 clones, around an eighth of them singletons, with roughly 1.4% in the top ten. This TCR came from a young man with type 1 diabetes. The sequenced sample consisted of central memory CD4+ T cells from blood.

The CDR3 sequence is CAWSVGAGLDF. The CDR3 bases are TGTGCCTGGAGTGTGGGGGCAGGCCTTGACTTC. V gene TRBV30 combines with J gene TRBJ2-7; a weak D match, TRBD1 (6 bases). From germline, CDR1 is GTSNPN and CDR2 SVGIG (reference sequence). This CDR3 is 11 amino acids long. The whole variable domain, filled in from reference TRBV30 and TRBJ2-7, reads SQTIHQWPATLVQPVGSPLSLECTVEGTSNPNLYWYRQAAGRGLQLLFYSVGIGQISSEVPQNLSASRPQDRQFILSSKKLLLSDSGFYLCAWSVGAGLDFGPGTRLTVT.